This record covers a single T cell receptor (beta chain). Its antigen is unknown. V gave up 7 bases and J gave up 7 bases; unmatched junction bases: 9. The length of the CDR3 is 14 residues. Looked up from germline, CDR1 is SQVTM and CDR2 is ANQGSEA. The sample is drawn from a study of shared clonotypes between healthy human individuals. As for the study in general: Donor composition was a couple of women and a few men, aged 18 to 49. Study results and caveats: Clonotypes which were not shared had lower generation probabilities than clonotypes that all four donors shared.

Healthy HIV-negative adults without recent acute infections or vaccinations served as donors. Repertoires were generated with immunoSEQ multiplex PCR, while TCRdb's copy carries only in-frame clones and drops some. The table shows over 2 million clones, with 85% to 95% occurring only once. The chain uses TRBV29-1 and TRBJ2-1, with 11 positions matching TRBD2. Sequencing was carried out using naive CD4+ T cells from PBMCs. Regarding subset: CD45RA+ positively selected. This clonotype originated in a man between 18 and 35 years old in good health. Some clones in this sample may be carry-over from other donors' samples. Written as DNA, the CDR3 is TGCAGCGCCGCACTAGCGGGAGTTTGGAATGAGCAGTTCTTC. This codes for CSAALAGVWNEQFF.